Below, 4 T cell receptor beta chains from the same sample are listed, as sequenced in a study of blood T cell repertoires in COVID-19. Clones were read by immunoSEQ multiplex PCR, and TCRdb kept only the in-frame ones, dropping some. This sample carries under 15,000 clones, 82% of them seen once, and the ten largest clones take roughly 22%. The sequencing sample was made of peripheral blood. These receptors all come from a human donor in a cohort sampled during active COVID-19.

The chain links TRBV5-1 to TRBJ1-3; D is undetermined. Germline V lookup: CDR1 SGHRS, CDR2 YFSETQ. The length of the CDR3 is 14 residues. Deletions cut 4 bases from V and 0 bases from J, with 8 bases between. The CDR3 spells CASSPVRSGNTIYF. The CDR3 coding sequence is TGCGCCAGCAGCCCAGTACGCTCTGGAAACACCATATATTTT. Filled out from reference TRBV5-1 and TRBJ1-3, the complete variable domain reads KAGVTQTPRYLIKTRGQQVTLSCSPISGHRSVSWYQQTPGQGLQFLFEYFSETQRNKGNFPGRFSGRQFSNSRSEMNVSTLELGDSALYLCASSPVRSGNTIYFGEGSWLTVV.

The DNA for the CDR3 is TGTGCCAGCAGCCTTGGGACTAGCGGGGGCACAGATACGCAGTATTTT. Its translation is CASSLGTSGGTDTQYF. V gene TRBV7-9 combines with J gene TRBJ2-3; TRBD2 matches at 13 bases. Germline-derived CDR1 and CDR2 are SEHNR and FQNEAQ (reference sequence). The CDR3 is 16 amino acids. The V and J ends lost 5 bases and 1 base, in that order; junction bases with no gene match: 3.

The CDR3 protein is CASSPLPGGLAKNIQYF. For the CDR3, the DNA is TGTGCCAGCAGTCCCCTACCGGGAGGACTAGCCAAAAACATTCAGTACTTC. The V gene is TRBV28, the J gene TRBJ2-4; 7 nucleotides match TRBD2. Germline V gene lookup returns CDR1 MDHEN and CDR2 SYDVKM. J gave up 0 bases and V 5 bases, and 10 bases lay outside the gene matches. The CDR3 is 17 amino acids.

V gene TRBV7-3 combines with J gene TRBJ1-1; D gene ambiguous. This CDR3 region has 15 residues. CDR1 and CDR2 (germline): SGHTA, FQGTGA. V was cut by 5 bases and J by 1 base, with 14 bases left in between. Here the CDR3 reads CASSPTTQPNTEAFF. DNA of the CDR3: TGTGCCAGCAGCCCGACTACTCAACCGAACACTGAAGCTTTCTTT. Based on the CDR3 plus reference TRBV7-3 and TRBJ1-1, the full variable domain is GAGVSQTPSNKVTEKGKYVELRCDPISGHTALYWYRQSLGQGPEFLIYFQGTGAADDSGLPNDRFFAVRPEGSVSTLKIQRTERGDSAVYLCASSPTTQPNTEAFFGQGTRLTVV.